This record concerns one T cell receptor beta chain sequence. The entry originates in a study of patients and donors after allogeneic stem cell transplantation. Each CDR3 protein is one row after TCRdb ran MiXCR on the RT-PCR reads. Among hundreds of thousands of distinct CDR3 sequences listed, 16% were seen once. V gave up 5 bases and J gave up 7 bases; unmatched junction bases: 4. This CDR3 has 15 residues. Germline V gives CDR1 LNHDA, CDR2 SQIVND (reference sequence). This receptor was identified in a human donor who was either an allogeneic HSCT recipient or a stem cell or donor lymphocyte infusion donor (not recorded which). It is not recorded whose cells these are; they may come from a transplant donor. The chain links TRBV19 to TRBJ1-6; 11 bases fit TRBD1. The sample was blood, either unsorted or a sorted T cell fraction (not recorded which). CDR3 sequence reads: CASSPRDRGNSPLHF. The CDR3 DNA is TGTGCCAGTAGTCCCCGGGACAGGGGGAATTCACCCCTCCACTTT.